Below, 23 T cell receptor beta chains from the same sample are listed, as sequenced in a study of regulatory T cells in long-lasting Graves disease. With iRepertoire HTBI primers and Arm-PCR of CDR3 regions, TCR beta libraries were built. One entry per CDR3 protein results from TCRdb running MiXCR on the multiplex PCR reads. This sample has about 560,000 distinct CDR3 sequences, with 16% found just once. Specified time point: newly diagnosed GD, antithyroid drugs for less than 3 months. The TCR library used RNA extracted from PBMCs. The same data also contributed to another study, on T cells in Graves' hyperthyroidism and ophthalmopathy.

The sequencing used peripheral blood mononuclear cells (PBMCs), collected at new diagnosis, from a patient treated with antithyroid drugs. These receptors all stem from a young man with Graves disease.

As DNA, the CDR3 is TGTGCCAGCAGTCCCCCCCGAGGCGGGGAGGGAGATACGCAGTATTTT. As protein: CASSPPRGGEGDTQYF. The V call is TRBV28, the J call TRBJ2-3; 7 bases are shared with TRBD2. Germline trimming cut 5 bases from V and 5 bases from J; bases unmatched to any gene: 13. Germline V gene data show CDR1 as MDHEN and CDR2 as SYDVKM. This CDR3 comprises 16 residues.

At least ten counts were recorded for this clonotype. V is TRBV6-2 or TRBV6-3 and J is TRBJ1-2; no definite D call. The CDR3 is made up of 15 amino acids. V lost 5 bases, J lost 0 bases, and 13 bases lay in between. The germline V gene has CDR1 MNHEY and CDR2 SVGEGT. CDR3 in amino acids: CASSEDWPANYGYTF. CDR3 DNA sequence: TGTGCCAGCAGTGAAGATTGGCCCGCTAACTATGGCTACACCTTC.

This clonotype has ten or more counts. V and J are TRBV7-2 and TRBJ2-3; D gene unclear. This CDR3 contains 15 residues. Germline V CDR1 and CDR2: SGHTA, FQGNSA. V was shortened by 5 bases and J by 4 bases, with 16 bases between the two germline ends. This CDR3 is CASSRPSQRPDTQYF. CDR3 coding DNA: TGTGCCAGCAGCCGTCCATCCCAGCGCCCAGATACGCAGTATTTT.

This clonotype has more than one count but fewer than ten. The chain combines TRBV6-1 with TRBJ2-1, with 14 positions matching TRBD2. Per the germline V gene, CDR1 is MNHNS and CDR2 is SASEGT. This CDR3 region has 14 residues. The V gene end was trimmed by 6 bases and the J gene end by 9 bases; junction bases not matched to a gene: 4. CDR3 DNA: TGTGCCAGCAGACAAGGACTAGCGGGAGGTGAGCAGTTCTTC. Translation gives CASRQGLAGGEQFF.

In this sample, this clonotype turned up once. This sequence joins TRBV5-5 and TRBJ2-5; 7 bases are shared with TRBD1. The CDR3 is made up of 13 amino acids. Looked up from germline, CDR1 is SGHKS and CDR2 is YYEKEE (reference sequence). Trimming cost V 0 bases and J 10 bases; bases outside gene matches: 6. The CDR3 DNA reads TGTGCCAGCAGCTTGGGCAGGGGGTTCTTCCAGTACTTC. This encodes CASSLGRGFFQYF. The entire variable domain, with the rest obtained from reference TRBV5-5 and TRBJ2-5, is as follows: DAGVTQSPTHLIKTRGQQVTLRCSPISGHKSVSWYQQVLGQGPQFIFQYYEKEERGRGNFPDRFSARQFPNYSSELNVNALLLGDSALYLCASSLGRGFFQYFGPGTRLLVL.

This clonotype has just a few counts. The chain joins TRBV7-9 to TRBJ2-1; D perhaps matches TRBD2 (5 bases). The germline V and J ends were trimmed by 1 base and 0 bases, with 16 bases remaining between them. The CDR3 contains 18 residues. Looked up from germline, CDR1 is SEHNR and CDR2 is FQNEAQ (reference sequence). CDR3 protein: CASSLGLQRRSSYNEQFF. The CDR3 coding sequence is TGTGCCAGCAGCTTAGGTCTCCAGCGGAGGAGCTCCTACAATGAGCAGTTCTTC.

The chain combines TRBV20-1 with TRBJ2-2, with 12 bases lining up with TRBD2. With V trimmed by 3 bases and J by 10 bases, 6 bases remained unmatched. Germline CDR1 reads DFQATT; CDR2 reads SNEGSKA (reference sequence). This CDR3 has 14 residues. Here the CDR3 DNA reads TGCAGTGCTAGCGCGACTAGCGGGAGATTGGAGCTGTTTTTT. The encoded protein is CSASATSGRLELFF.

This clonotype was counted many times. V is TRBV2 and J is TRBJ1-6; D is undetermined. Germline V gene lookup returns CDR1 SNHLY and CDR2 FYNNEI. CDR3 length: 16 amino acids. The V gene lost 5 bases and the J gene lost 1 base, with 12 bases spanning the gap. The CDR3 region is CASSPGAKSYNSPLHF. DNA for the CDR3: TGTGCCAGCAGTCCAGGAGCGAAGTCCTATAATTCACCCCTCCACTTT.

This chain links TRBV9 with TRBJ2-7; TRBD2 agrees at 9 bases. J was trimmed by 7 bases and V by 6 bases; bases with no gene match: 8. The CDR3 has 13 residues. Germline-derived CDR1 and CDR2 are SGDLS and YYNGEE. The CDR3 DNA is TGTGCCAGCATAGGCGGGAGGGCCAATGAGCAGTACTTC. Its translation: CASIGGRANEQYF.

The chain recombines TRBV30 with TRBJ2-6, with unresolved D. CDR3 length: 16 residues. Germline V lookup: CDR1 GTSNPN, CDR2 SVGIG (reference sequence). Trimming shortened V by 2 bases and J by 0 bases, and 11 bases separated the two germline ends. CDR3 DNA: TGTGCCTGGAGTTTGGGATCGAGCTCTGGGGCCAACGTCCTGACTTTC. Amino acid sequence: CAWSLGSSSGANVLTF.

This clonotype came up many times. CDR3 DNA: TGCGCCAGCAAGGGACTAGCGATGGGCACAGATACGCAGTATTTT. This codes for CASKGLAMGTDTQYF. The genes are TRBV5-1 and TRBJ2-3; the match to TRBD2 covers 10 bases. After removal of 6 bases from V and 1 base from J, the junction contained 5 bases not matched to a gene. There are 15 residues in the CDR3. In germline, CDR1 is SGHRS, CDR2 YFSETQ.

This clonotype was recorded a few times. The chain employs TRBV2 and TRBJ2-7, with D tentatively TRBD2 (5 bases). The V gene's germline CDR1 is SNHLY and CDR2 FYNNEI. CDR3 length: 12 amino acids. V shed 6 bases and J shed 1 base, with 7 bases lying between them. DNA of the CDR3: TGTGCCAGCAGACCGGGGTCCTACGAGCAGTACTTC. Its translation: CASRPGSYEQYF.

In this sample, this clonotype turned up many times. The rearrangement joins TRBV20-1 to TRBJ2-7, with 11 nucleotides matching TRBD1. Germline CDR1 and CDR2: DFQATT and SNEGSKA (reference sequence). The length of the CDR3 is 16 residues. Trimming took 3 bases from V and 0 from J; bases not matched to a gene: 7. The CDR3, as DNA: TGCAGTGCTAGGTCCCGGGACAGGGGGATCTCCTACGAGCAGTACTTC. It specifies CSARSRDRGISYEQYF.

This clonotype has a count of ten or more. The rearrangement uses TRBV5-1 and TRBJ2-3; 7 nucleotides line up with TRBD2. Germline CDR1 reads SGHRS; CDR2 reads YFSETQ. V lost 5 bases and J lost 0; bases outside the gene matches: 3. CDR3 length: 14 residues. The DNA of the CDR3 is TGCGCCAGCAGGGACGGGAGGAGCACAGATACGCAGTATTTT. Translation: CASRDGRSTDTQYF.

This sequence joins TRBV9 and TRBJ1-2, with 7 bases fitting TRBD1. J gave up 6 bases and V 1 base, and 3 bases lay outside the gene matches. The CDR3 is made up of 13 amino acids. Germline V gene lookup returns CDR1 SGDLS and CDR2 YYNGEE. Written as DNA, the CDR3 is TGTGCCAGCAGCGTATTACAGGGGCATGGCTACACCTTC. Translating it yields CASSVLQGHGYTF.

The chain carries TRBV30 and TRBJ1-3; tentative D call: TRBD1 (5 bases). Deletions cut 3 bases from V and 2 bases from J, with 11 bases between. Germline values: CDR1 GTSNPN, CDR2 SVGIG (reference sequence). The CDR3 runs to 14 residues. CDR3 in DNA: TGTGCCTGGAGAGACAGATTAACTGGAAACACCATATATTTT. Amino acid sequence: CAWRDRLTGNTIYF. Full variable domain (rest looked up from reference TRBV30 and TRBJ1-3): SQTIHQWPATLVQPVGSPLSLECTVEGTSNPNLYWYRQAAGRGLQLLFYSVGIGQISSEVPQNLSASRPQDRQFILSSKKLLLSDSGFYLCAWRDRLTGNTIYFGEGSWLTVV.

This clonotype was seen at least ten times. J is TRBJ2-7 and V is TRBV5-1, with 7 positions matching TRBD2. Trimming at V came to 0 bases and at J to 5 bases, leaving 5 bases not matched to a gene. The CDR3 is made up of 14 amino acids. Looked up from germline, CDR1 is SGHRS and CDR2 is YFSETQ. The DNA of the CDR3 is TGCGCCAGCAGCTTGGCTGGCGGGAGCAACGAGCAGTACTTC. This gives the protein CASSLAGGSNEQYF.

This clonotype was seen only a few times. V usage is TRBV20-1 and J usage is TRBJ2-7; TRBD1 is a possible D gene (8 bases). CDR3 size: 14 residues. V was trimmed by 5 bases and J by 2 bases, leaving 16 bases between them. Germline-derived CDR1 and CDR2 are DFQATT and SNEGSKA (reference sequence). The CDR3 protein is CSAPQGGGTYEQYF. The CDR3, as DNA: TGCAGTGCTCCACAGGGGGGGGGCACCTACGAGCAGTACTTC.

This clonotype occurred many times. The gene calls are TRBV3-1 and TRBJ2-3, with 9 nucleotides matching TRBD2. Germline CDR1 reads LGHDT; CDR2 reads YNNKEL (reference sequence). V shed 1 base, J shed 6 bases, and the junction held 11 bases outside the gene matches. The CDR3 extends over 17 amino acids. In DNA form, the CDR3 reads TGTGCCAGCAGCCAAGTCCCCATAGCGGGAGAGGGCGATACGCAGTATTTT. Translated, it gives CASSQVPIAGEGDTQYF.

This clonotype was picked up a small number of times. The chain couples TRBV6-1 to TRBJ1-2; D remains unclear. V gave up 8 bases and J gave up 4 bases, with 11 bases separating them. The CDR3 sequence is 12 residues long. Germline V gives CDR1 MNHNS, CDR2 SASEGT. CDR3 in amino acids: CASGKGGYGYTF. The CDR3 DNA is TGTGCCAGCGGGAAGGGTGGCTATGGCTACACCTTC.

CDR3 DNA sequence: TGCAGTGCTAGTGGACTAGCGGGATGGAATGAGCAGTTCTTC. Its translation: CSASGLAGWNEQFF. The chain couples TRBV20-1 to TRBJ2-1; 12 bases match TRBD2. The J segment lost 7 bases and the V segment lost 3 bases, leaving 4 bases of the junction unmatched. This CDR3 region has 14 residues. Germline loops: CDR1 DFQATT, CDR2 SNEGSKA (reference sequence).

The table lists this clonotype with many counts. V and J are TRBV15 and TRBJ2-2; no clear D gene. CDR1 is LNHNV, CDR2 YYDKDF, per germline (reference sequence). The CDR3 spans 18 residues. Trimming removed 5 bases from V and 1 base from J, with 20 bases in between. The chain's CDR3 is CATSFYLIGQENTGELFF. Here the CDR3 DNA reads TGTGCCACCAGCTTTTATCTTATTGGGCAGGAGAACACCGGGGAGCTGTTTTTT.

The CDR3 coding sequence is TGTGCCAGCAGCTTACCCCCCCGTACTGAGCAGTTCTTC. Residues: CASSLPPRTEQFF. V usage is TRBV5-5 and J usage is TRBJ2-1, with no clear D. V was cut by 2 bases and J by 9 bases, with 12 bases left in between. From germline, CDR1 is SGHKS and CDR2 YYEKEE (reference sequence). The CDR3 has 13 residues.